This entry concerns a single T cell receptor (beta chain). The antigen remains unidentified. The sample belongs to a study of cytomegalovirus exposure and HLA in healthy donors. Study-wide findings and caveats: Accounts indicate the classifier identified cytomegalovirus status with strong specificity and sensitivity.

The CDR3 loop spans 15 amino acids. The V and J ends lost 2 bases and 5 bases respectively, with 14 bases between them. CDR1 and CDR2 from the germline V gene are SGHDN and FVKESK. This table comes from immunoSEQ multiplex PCR, and its TCRdb copy is limited to in-frame clones, with some not included. The sample yields about 150,000 clones, 65% to 90% seen once. The specimen sequenced was PBMCs. This receptor was taken from a man aged 18 to 29 in good health and CMV-seropositive. The J gene is TRBJ2-3, the V gene TRBV14; perhaps TRBD1 as D (6 bases). This chain's CDR3 is CASSQLGAGGDTQYF. The CDR3 DNA reads TGTGCCAGCAGCCAACTGGGGGCTGGGGGAGATACGCAGTATTTT.